A single sample is the source of the 11 T cell receptor beta chains below, sequenced in a study of CD8 T cells in Susac syndrome. The RNA, about 0.5 to 1 ug, was put through reverse transcription using random hexamers. MiXCR, run by TCRdb on the immunoSEQ multiplex PCR reads, gives a single entry per CDR3 protein. This table has 300,000 or so distinct CDR3 sequences, 92% appearing once. The sequenced sample was CD4+ T cells from PBMCs. The receptors originated from a human donor with multiple sclerosis.

The V gene is TRBV3-1, the J gene TRBJ2-2, with D hard to call. Germline V gene lookup returns CDR1 LGHDT and CDR2 YNNKEL (reference sequence). The CDR3 has 13 residues. V was shortened by 4 bases and J by 4 bases, with 7 bases between the two germline ends. CDR3 loop: CASSRRSTGELFF. The DNA for the CDR3 is TGTGCCAGCAGCCGGCGGAGCACCGGGGAGCTGTTTTTT.

The V call is TRBV6-6, the J call TRBJ2-5; 12 bases align to TRBD2. Trimming removed 6 bases from V and 1 base from J; junction bases left unmatched: 6. The germline gives CDR1 MNHNY, CDR2 SVGAGI (reference sequence). The CDR3 runs to 16 residues. CDR3 region: CASSRSSGGAQETQYF. The CDR3 DNA reads as TGTGCCAGCAGCCGTTCTAGCGGGGGGGCCCAAGAGACCCAGTACTTC.

The V gene is TRBV24-1, the J gene TRBJ2-5, with TRBD2 identical over 7 bases. Germline lookup yields CDR1 KGHDR and CDR2 SFDVKD. CDR3 length: 17 amino acids. With V trimmed by 2 bases and J by 5 bases, 13 bases remained unmatched. CDR3 DNA: TGTGCCACCAGTGATTCGAGCGGGACGGGGCCCCTGGAGACCCAGTACTTC. Amino acid sequence: CATSDSSGTGPLETQYF.

This clonotype was recorded only once. This chain links TRBV30 with TRBJ2-3; possible D gene TRBD2, 5 bases. This CDR3 region has 12 residues. Germline values: CDR1 GTSNPN, CDR2 SVGIG (reference sequence). V lost 7 bases and J 4 bases, leaving 12 bases between the germline ends. The CDR3 coding sequence is TGTGCCTATGAAGAGGGATCAGATACGCAGTATTTT. Encoded protein: CAYEEGSDTQYF. Complete variable domain (other parts from reference TRBV30 and TRBJ2-3): SQTIHQWPATLVQPVGSPLSLECTVEGTSNPNLYWYRQAAGRGLQLLFYSVGIGQISSEVPQNLSASRPQDRQFILSSKKLLLSDSGFYLCAYEEGSDTQYFGPGTRLTVL.

The V and J genes are TRBV11-3 and TRBJ2-2, with D unresolved. Germline lookup yields CDR1 SGHNT and CDR2 YENEEA. The CDR3 consists of 17 residues. V shed 1 base and J shed 1 base, with 13 bases lying between them. For the CDR3, the DNA is TGTGCCAGCAGCTTAGGCTCCGGTCGCCAGAACACCGGGGAGCTGTTTTTT. This gives the protein CASSLGSGRQNTGELFF.

The V gene is TRBV7-3, the J gene TRBJ1-1; TRBD1 matches 10 bases. The germline V gene has CDR1 SGHTA and CDR2 FQGTGA. This CDR3 region has 14 residues. J lost 3 bases, V lost 3 bases, and 1 base had no gene match. CDR3 sequence: CASSLGTGDTEAFF. The DNA for the CDR3 is TGTGCCAGCAGCTTGGGGACAGGGGACACTGAAGCTTTCTTT. The whole variable domain, remainder taken from reference TRBV7-3 and TRBJ1-1, is GAGVSQTPSNKVTEKGKYVELRCDPISGHTALYWYRQSLGQGPEFLIYFQGTGAADDSGLPNDRFFAVRPEGSVSTLKIQRTERGDSAVYLCASSLGTGDTEAFFGQGTRLTVV.

V and J are TRBV5-1 and TRBJ2-3; D is uncertain. This CDR3 has 14 amino acids. V was shortened by 0 bases and J by 4 bases, with 9 bases between the two germline ends. Germline assignment: CDR1 SGHRS and CDR2 YFSETQ. In DNA, the CDR3 is TGCGCCAGCAGCTTGGTCGGTGAATCAGATACGCAGTATTTT. Amino acid sequence: CASSLVGESDTQYF.

This chain joins TRBV3-1 and TRBJ2-1; 7 nucleotides line up with TRBD2. This CDR3 spans 14 amino acids. J gave up 7 bases and V 3 bases, and 6 bases lay outside the gene matches. CDR1 LGHDT and CDR2 YNNKEL come from the germline V gene (reference sequence). The CDR3 coding sequence is TGTGCCAGCAGCCAGGGGGAGGGCCTTAATGAGCAGTTCTTC. Protein sequence: CASSQGEGLNEQFF.

This chain connects TRBV19 to TRBJ1-2, with 7 positions matching TRBD1. The CDR3 runs to 15 residues. From germline, CDR1 is LNHDA and CDR2 SQIVND (reference sequence). V lost 5 bases to trimming and J lost 4 bases; unmatched junction nucleotides: 10. The DNA for the CDR3 is TGTGCCAGTAGTCCATTACAGGGACAGACCTATGGCTACACCTTC. Residues: CASSPLQGQTYGYTF.

This clonotype appeared a few times. The CDR3 loop reads CSVEKGNTEAFF. Written as DNA, the CDR3 is TGCAGCGTTGAGAAAGGGAACACTGAAGCTTTCTTT. The chain has TRBV29-1 and TRBJ1-1, with D unresolved. Germline CDR1 SQVTM, CDR2 ANQGSEA. Trimming shortened V by 3 bases and J by 1 base, and 6 bases separated the two germline ends. There are 12 residues in the CDR3.

V gene TRBV3-1 combines with J gene TRBJ2-1, with D hard to call. This CDR3 region has 12 residues. The germline CDR1 and CDR2 sequences are LGHDT and YNNKEL (reference sequence). The ends were cut back, 3 bases at V and 5 bases at J, with 5 bases in the middle. CDR3 loop: CASSHTHNEQFF. The CDR3, as DNA: TGTGCCAGCAGCCATACCCACAATGAGCAGTTCTTC.